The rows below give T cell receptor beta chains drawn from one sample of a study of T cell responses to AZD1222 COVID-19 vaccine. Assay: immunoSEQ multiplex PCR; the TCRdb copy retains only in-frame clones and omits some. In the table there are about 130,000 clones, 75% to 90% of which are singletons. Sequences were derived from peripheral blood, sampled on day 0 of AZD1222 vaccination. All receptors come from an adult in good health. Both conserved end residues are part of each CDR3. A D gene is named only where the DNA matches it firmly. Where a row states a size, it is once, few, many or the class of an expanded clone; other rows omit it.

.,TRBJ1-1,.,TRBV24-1,TGTGCCACCAGTGATTTCGACACTGAAGCTTTCTTT,CATSDFDTEAFF
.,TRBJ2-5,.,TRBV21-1,TGTGCCAGCAGCAAAGGGGGGACGGAGACCCAGTACTTC,CASSKGGTETQYF
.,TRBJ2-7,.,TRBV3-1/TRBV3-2,TGTGCCAGCAGCCCGAGGCGGGGGCTTGAGCAGTACTTC,CASSPRRGLEQYF
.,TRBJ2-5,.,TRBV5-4,TGTGCCAGCAGCGTGGACGGAGAGACCCAGTACTTC,CASSVDGETQYF
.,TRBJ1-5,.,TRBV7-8,TGTGCCAGCAGCCCCCAGGTTGTCGGCAATCAGCCCCAGCATTTT,CASSPQVVGNQPQHF
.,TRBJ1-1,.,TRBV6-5,TGTGCCAGCGCAGGGCCTAACACTGAAGCTTTCTTT,CASAGPNTEAFF
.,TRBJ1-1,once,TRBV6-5,TGTGCCAGCCGCGATGGGGGGTTCCGGGCGACTGAAGCTTTCTTT,CASRDGGFRATEAFF
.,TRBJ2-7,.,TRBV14,TGTGCCAGCAGCCAAGGTCCGGAGCAGTACTTC,CASSQGPEQYF
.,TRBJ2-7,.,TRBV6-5,TGTGCCAGCAGGGGGGTATCCACTTACGAGCAGTACTTC,CASRGVSTYEQYF
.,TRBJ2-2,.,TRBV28,TGTGCCAGCACCATACAGGACGCCACGTCAAAGCTGTTTTTT,CASTIQDATSKLFF
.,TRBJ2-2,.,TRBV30,TGTGCCTGGAGAAGGACTTCGAACACCGGGGAGCTGTTTTTT,CAWRRTSNTGELFF
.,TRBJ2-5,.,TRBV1,TGCACCAGCAGCCAAGACGCAGTCAGGGAGACCCAGTACTTC,CTSSQDAVRETQYF
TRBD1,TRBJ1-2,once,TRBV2,TGTGCCAGCAGTTTACAGGGGAATGGCTACACCTTC,CASSLQGNGYTF
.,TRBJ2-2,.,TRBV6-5,TGTGCCAGCAGTTACTCGATGGGGAACACCGGGGAGCTGTTTTTT,CASSYSMGNTGELFF
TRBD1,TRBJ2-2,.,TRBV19,TGTGCCAGTAGTCGCGACAGGGGAACCGGGGAGCTGTTTTTT,CASSRDRGTGELFF
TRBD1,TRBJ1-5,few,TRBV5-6,TGTGCCAGCAGCTGGGGGGGACAGGGGTTGAATCAGCCCCAGCATTTT,CASSWGGQGLNQPQHF
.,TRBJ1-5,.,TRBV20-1,TGCAGTGCTGACCCACTGGGGCCCCAGCATTTT,CSADPLGPQHF
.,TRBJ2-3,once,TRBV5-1,TGCGCCAGCAGCTTGGCCGGACAGCTAAGCGACACAGATACGCAGTATTTT,CASSLAGQLSDTDTQYF
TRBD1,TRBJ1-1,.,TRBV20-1,TGCAGTGCAAACCCGGGACAGGGAGACTTT,CSANPGQGDF
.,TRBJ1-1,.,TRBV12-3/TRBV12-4,TGTGCCAGCAGTTTCTACACTGAAGCTTTCTTT,CASSFYTEAFF
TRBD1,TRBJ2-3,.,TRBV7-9,TGTGCCAGCAGCTCCACAGGGGTCCCCACAGATACGCAGTATTTT,CASSSTGVPTDTQYF
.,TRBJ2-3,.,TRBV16,TGTGCCAGCAGCCAATCGCTCAGCGCTGTCACAGATACGCAGTATTTT,CASSQSLSAVTDTQYF
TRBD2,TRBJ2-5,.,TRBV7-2,TGTGCCATCAACGGACTCGCGGGGCGGGGGGCTGTGACCCAGTACTTC,CAINGLAGRGAVTQYF